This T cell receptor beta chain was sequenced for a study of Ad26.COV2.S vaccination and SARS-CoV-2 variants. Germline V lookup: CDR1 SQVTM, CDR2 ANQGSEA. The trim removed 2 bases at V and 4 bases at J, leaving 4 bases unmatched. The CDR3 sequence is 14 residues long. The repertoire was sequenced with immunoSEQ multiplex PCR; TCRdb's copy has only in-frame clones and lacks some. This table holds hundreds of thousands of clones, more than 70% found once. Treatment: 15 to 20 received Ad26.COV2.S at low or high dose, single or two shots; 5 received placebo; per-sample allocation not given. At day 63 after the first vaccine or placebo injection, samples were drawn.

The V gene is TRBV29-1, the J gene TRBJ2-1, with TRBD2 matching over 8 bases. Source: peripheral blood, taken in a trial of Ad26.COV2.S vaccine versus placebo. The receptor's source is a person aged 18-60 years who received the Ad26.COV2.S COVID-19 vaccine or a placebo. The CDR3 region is CSVELTSEYNEQFF. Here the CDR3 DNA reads TGCAGCGTTGAATTGACTAGCGAGTACAATGAGCAGTTCTTC.